This TCR beta chain was obtained from a study of shared clonotypes between healthy human individuals. Assay: immunoSEQ multiplex PCR; the TCRdb copy retains only in-frame clones and omits some. The sample has 2 million to 2.5 million clones, nearly 97% seen once. This CDR3 spans 14 amino acids. The V and J ends lost 5 bases and 11 bases respectively, with 20 bases between them. Per the germline V gene, CDR1 is MNHNY and CDR2 is SVGAGI (reference sequence). This receptor was obtained from a young man in good health. The genes are TRBV6-6 and TRBJ2-3; the D gene is possibly TRBD1 (6 bases). Input material: naive CD4+ T cells sorted from blood. Regarding subset: CD45RA+ positively selected. The CDR3: CASSDTGLVYQQYF. In DNA form, the CDR3 reads TGTGCCAGCAGTGACACAGGGTTGGTATACCAGCAGTATTTT.